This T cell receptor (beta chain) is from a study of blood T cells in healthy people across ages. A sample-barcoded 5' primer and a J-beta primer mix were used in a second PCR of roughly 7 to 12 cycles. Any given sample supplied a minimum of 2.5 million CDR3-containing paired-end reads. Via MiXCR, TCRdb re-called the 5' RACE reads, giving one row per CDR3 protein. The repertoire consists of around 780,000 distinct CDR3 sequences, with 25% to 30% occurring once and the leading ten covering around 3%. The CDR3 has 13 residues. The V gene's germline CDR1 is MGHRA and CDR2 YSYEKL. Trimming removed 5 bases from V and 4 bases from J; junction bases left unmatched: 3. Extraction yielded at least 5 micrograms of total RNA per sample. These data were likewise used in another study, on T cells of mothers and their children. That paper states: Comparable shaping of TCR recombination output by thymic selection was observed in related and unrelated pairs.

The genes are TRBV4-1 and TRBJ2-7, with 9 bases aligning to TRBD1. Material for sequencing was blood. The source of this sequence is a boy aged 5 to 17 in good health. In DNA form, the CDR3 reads TGCGCCAGCAGCGGACAGGGGCAGTACGAGCAGTACTTC. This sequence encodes CASSGQGQYEQYF.